This TCR beta chain stems from a study of beta chain features in type 1 diabetes. At the level of the study: The patients were much like the healthy donors in age, gender and cell yields. Study-wide results and caveats: Within patients, naive, central memory and Treg TCRB repertoires seemed more similar than within healthy donors. Shorter TCRB CDR3s, moderately but significantly so, marked every one of the four CD4+ subsets in Type 1 diabetes patients.

V dropped 4 bases and J dropped 0 bases, with 13 bases sitting between them. The CDR3 consists of 15 residues. Germline V gene sequence: CDR1 SQVTM, CDR2 ANQGSEA. This clone showed up many times. No antigen is known for it. Sequencing targeted expressed TCRB transcripts, as all isolated RNA had been reverse transcribed. Clones were sequenced by immunoSEQ multiplex PCR, and TCRdb holds only the in-frame ones, with some missing. The data hold around 310,000 clones, with approximately 13% observed a single time. Sequenced sample: naive CD4+ T cells from blood. This rearrangement joins TRBV29-1 to TRBJ2-1, with D possibly being TRBD1 (5 bases). The sequence came from a woman under 30 with type 1 diabetes. This CDR3 reads CSVGFGASSYNEQFF. The CDR3 nucleotides are TGCAGCGTTGGATTTGGGGCTAGCTCCTACAATGAGCAGTTCTTC.